This T cell receptor beta chain was observed in a study of regulatory T cells in long-lasting Graves disease. Regarding time point: persistent/refractory GD, antithyroid drugs over 5 years with positive TRAb. PBMC RNA served as the TCR library source. Relying on iRepertoire HTBI primers and Arm-PCR of CDR3 regions, the team built TCR beta libraries. In the authors' methods: Gene usage covered 55 to 70 TRBV and 14 to 15 TRBJ segments. TCRdb called the multiplex PCR reads again in MiXCR, with one record for every CDR3 protein. TCRdb assigned the V and J calls; the authors' analysis was not used. Seen here are around 500,000 distinct CDR3 sequences, less than 25% observed once, and the top ten hold approximately 8%. This clonotype was observed a few times. Sequencing was performed on peripheral blood mononuclear cells (PBMCs), taken when the disease was refractory, from a patient treated with antithyroid drugs. This clonotype was obtained from a female donor with Graves disease.

In DNA form, the CDR3 reads TGTGCCAGCAGTTCGACTGAATGGAGGAAACAGCCCCAGCATTTT. It specifies CASSSTEWRKQPQHF. The V and J genes are TRBV6-5 and TRBJ1-5; no reliable D call. The V and J ends lost 4 bases and 7 bases respectively, with 17 bases between them. The CDR3 loop spans 15 amino acids. Per the germline V gene, CDR1 is MNHEY and CDR2 is SVGAGI.